The 20 T cell receptor beta chains below all came from one sample that was sequenced in a study of T-cell memory formation after mild COVID-19. From the 5' RACE reads, TCRdb called clonotypes with MiXCR, one entry per CDR3 protein. The table lists 400,000 to 500,000 distinct CDR3 sequences, over 15% of them singletons. What was sequenced was PBMCs or a T cell subset sorted from them (not recorded which). The receptors stem from an adult woman who had mild COVID-19 (a few samples of this study predate the infection). Cell type and time point are not known.

The chain carries TRBV18 and TRBJ1-1, with 7 bases identical to TRBD1. The CDR3 contains 14 residues. The ends lost 6 bases at V and 3 bases at J; junction bases unmatched: 7. Germline assignment: CDR1 KGHSH and CDR2 LQKENI. Here the CDR3 DNA reads TGTGCCAGCTCGCCAACAGGGGCTGACACTGAAGCTTTCTTT. Translated, it gives CASSPTGADTEAFF.

The V gene is TRBV6-2 or TRBV6-3, the J gene TRBJ2-7; 9 positions agree with TRBD2. Unmatched junction bases numbered 8, after V lost 5 bases and J lost 12 bases. CDR3 length equals 12 residues. The germline gives CDR1 MNHEY, CDR2 SVGEGT. CDR3 in DNA: TGTGCCAGCAGTACTAGCGGGCCGCTTTGGTACTTC. Protein sequence: CASSTSGPLWYF.

This chain uses TRBV7-9 with TRBJ2-2; 7 bases agree with TRBD1. Germline loops: CDR1 SEHNR, CDR2 FQNEAQ (reference sequence). J lost 6 bases, V lost 6 bases, and 7 bases had no gene match. This CDR3 has 14 residues. CDR3 sequence reads: CASRDGQVSGELFF. As DNA, the CDR3 is TGTGCCAGCAGGGATGGACAGGTATCCGGGGAGCTGTTTTTT.

This clonotype was seen more than once but under ten times. The chain employs TRBV12-3 or TRBV12-4 and TRBJ2-3, with D tentatively TRBD2 (6 bases). V was pared by 3 bases and J by 5 bases, with 12 bases between. The CDR3 contains 14 residues. CDR3 region: CASSLSPGEDTQYF. In DNA form, the CDR3 reads TGTGCCAGCAGTTTGAGTCCGGGGGAAGATACGCAGTATTTT.

This chain links TRBV7-9 with TRBJ1-1, with D tentatively TRBD1 (6 bases). CDR1 SEHNR and CDR2 FQNEAQ come from the germline V gene (reference sequence). Trimming removed 4 bases at V and 8 bases at J, with 14 bases between. The CDR3 is 13 residues long. The CDR3 reads CASSSNRAVEAFF. In nucleotides, the CDR3 is TGTGCCAGCAGCTCCAACAGGGCTGTGGAAGCTTTCTTT.

With regard to this clonotype: A read error may explain this, as a much larger clone is one base away. The rearrangement joins TRBV20-1 to TRBJ2-3; no definite D call. Germline-derived CDR1 and CDR2 are DFQATT and SNEGSKA (reference sequence). V was shortened by 5 bases and J by 0 bases, with 12 bases between the two germline ends. The CDR3 has 14 amino acids. The CDR3 region is CSAPRPASTDTQYF. DNA for the CDR3: TGCAGTGCTCCCAGGCCAGCAAGCACAGATACGCAGTATTTT.

This clonotype was counted a few times. This chain uses TRBV4-2 with TRBJ2-6; TRBD1 matches 8 bases. The CDR3 spans 18 residues. V trimming: 4 bases; J trimming: 0 bases; junction bases outside the gene matches: 8. The V gene's germline CDR1 is LGHNA and CDR2 YNFKEQ. The CDR3 protein is CASSPRDRIYSGANVLTF. The CDR3 DNA reads TGTGCCAGCAGCCCGAGGGACAGGATCTACTCTGGGGCCAACGTCCTGACTTTC.

V gene TRBV3-1 combines with J gene TRBJ1-4; TRBD1 is a possible D gene (6 bases). V lost 3 bases to trimming and J lost 2 bases, with 10 bases between them. Per the germline V gene, CDR1 is LGHDT and CDR2 is YNNKEL (reference sequence). The CDR3 is made up of 15 amino acids. The CDR3 reads CASSHGGRTNEKLFF. The CDR3 DNA sequence: TGTGCCAGCAGCCACGGGGGCAGGACTAATGAAAAACTGTTTTTT.

This clonotype was observed many times. The J gene is TRBJ2-1, the V gene TRBV29-1, with D possibly matching TRBD2 (6 bases). Deletions cut 3 bases from V and 9 bases from J, with 18 bases between. The CDR3 length is 14 residues. Germline loops: CDR1 SQVTM, CDR2 ANQGSEA. In nucleotides, the CDR3 is TGCAGCGTTGATGGGACTGCAAGGATGAGTGAGCAGTTCTTC. Its protein is CSVDGTARMSEQFF.

This clonotype was detected only a few times. The CDR3 sequence: CSATTSGGALGEQFF. The CDR3 nucleotides are TGCAGTGCTACCACTAGCGGGGGGGCCCTGGGTGAGCAGTTCTTC. The V call is TRBV20-1, the J call TRBJ2-1; 13 nucleotides align to TRBD2. V lost 4 bases and J lost 9; bases outside the gene matches: 9. The germline CDR1 and CDR2 sequences are DFQATT and SNEGSKA (reference sequence). The CDR3 spans 15 residues.

This rearrangement joins TRBV5-4 to TRBJ2-1, with 8 bases fitting TRBD1. Unmatched junction bases numbered 5, after V lost 0 bases and J lost 6 bases. This CDR3 contains 15 residues. The germline gives CDR1 SGHNT, CDR2 YYREEE (reference sequence). The CDR3: CASSLGQGASNEQFF. The DNA for the CDR3 is TGTGCCAGCAGCTTGGGGCAGGGGGCGTCCAATGAGCAGTTCTTC.

The chain joins TRBV5-6 to TRBJ1-5; D may be TRBD1 (5 bases). Between the trimmed V and J ends, which lost 0 bases and 3 bases, there was a span of 7 bases. The CDR3 is 14 amino acids. Looked up from germline, CDR1 is SGHDT and CDR2 is YYEEEE. In nucleotides, the CDR3 is TGTGCCAGCAGCTTGGGACAGTACAATCAGCCCCAGCATTTT. The encoded protein is CASSLGQYNQPQHF.

This clonotype was picked up a small number of times. DNA for the CDR3: TGTGCCTGGAGTGGGGCTAGCAGCAGGACCCAGTACTTC. Translation: CAWSGASSRTQYF. The V gene is TRBV30, the J gene TRBJ2-5; possibly TRBD2 for D (5 bases). V was trimmed by 1 base and J by 7 bases, leaving 13 bases between them. The CDR3 extends over 13 amino acids. CDR1 is GTSNPN, CDR2 SVGIG, per germline (reference sequence).

This clonotype was picked up a small number of times. The gene calls are TRBV7-2 and TRBJ2-2; 7 nucleotides align to TRBD2. Germline-derived CDR1 and CDR2 are SGHTA and FQGNSA. J gave up 7 bases and V 0 bases, and 8 bases lay outside the gene matches. The CDR3 loop spans 16 amino acids. DNA of the CDR3: TGTGCCAGCAGCTTAGCTGGCGGGAGTGGTTTCGGGGAGCTGTTTTTT. Its protein product is CASSLAGGSGFGELFF.

The chain joins TRBV9 to TRBJ1-2; D is perhaps TRBD1 (6 bases). Trimming pared 0 bases from V and 6 bases from J, leaving 18 bases between. This CDR3 is 16 amino acids long. CDR1 and CDR2 (germline): SGDLS, YYNGEE. CDR3 sequence (DNA): TGTGCCAGCAGCGTAGCCCATACAGGGCCGGTGGATGGCTACACCTTC. Protein: CASSVAHTGPVDGYTF.

The chain is built from TRBV9 and TRBJ2-3; no reliable D call. Germline CDR1 SGDLS, CDR2 YYNGEE. CDR3 length: 16 residues. Trimming cost V 2 bases and J 3 bases, with 16 bases left between them. The CDR3 nucleotides are TGTGCCAGCAGCGTCCGATCTAGGGCTGGTACAGATACGCAGTATTTT. Translation gives CASSVRSRAGTDTQYF.

This clonotype has a handful of counts. V gene TRBV12-3 or TRBV12-4 combines with J gene TRBJ1-5, with 7 bases lining up with TRBD1. The CDR3 runs 15 residues. The ends lost 6 bases at V and 2 bases at J; junction bases unmatched: 7. CDR3 nucleotides: TGTGCCAGCAGGCCAGGGGGGGACGGCAATCAGCCCCAGCATTTT. It translates to CASRPGGDGNQPQHF.

The V and J genes are TRBV11-3 and TRBJ2-1; D remains unclear. V dropped 3 bases and J dropped 7 bases, with 16 bases sitting between them. The germline V gene encodes CDR1 SGHNT and CDR2 YENEEA. The CDR3 is 15 residues long. CDR3 sequence (DNA): TGTGCCAGCAGCTTGGACGAGGTTAGGCGGAATGAGCAGTTCTTC. Protein: CASSLDEVRRNEQFF.

The chain employs TRBV4-3 and TRBJ2-1, with D perhaps TRBD1 or TRBD2 (6 bases each). CDR1 and CDR2 from the germline V gene are LGHNA and YSLEER. The CDR3 spans 16 residues. V was trimmed by 0 bases and J by 6 bases, leaving 15 bases between them. Here the CDR3 DNA reads TGCGCCAGCAGCCAAGACGGGGGCAGGGGAGGCAATGAGCAGTTCTTC. Protein: CASSQDGGRGGNEQFF.

The rearrangement links TRBV25-1 to TRBJ2-1; 9 bases line up with TRBD2. The CDR3 is made up of 15 amino acids. J lost 6 bases, V lost 10 bases, and 13 bases had no gene match. Germline assignment: CDR1 MGHDK and CDR2 SYGVNS. CDR3 residues: CATSISGRRSNEQFF. The DNA for the CDR3 is TGTGCCACCTCGATTAGCGGGAGACGATCCAATGAGCAGTTCTTC. The variable domain in full, with the rest retrieved from reference TRBV25-1 and TRBJ2-1, is EADIYQTPRYLVIGTGKKITLECSQTMGHDKMYWYQQDPGMELHLIHYSYGVNSTEKGDLSSESTVSRIRTEHFPLTLESARPSHTSQYLCATSISGRRSNEQFFGPGTRLTVL.